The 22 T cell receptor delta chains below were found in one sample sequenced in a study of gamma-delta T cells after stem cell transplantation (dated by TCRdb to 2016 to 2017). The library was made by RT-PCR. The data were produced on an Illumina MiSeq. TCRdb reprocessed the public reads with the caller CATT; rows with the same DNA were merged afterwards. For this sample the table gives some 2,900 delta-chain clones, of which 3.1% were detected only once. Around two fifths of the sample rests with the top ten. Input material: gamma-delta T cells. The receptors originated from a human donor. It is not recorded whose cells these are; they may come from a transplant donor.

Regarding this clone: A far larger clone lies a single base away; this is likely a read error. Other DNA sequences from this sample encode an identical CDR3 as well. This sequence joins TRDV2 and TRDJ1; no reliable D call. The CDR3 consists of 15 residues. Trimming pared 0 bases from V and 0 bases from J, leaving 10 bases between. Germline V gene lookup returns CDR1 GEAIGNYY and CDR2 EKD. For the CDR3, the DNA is TGTGCCTGTGACACCGTGACCGGCAACACCGATAAACTCATCTTT. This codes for CACDTVTGNTDKLIF.

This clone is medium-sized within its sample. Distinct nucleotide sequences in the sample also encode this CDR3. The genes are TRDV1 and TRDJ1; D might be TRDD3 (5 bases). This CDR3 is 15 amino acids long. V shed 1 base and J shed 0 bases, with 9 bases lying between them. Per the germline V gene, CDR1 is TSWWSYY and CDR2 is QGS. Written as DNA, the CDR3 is TGTGCTCTTGGGGAACCTATACGGTACACCGATAAACTCATCTTT. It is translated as CALGEPIRYTDKLIF.

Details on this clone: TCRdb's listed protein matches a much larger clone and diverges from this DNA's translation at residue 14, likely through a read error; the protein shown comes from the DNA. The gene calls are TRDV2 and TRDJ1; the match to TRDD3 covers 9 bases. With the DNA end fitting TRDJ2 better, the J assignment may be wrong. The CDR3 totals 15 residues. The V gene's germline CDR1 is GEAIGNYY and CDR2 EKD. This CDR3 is CACDTWGIKNDKLFF. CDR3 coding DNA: TGTGCCTGTGACACCTGGGGGATAAAAAACGATAAACTCTTCTTT.

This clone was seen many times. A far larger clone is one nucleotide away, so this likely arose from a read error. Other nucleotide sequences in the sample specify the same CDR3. The CDR3 reads CACDTVGTGVHPTDKLIF. The CDR3 DNA reads as TGCGCCTGTGACACCGTGGGAACTGGGGTACACCCCACCGATAAACTCATCTTT. This chain connects TRDV2 to TRDJ1; TRDD3 matches 7 bases. From germline, CDR1 is GEAIGNYY and CDR2 EKD. The CDR3 extends over 18 amino acids.

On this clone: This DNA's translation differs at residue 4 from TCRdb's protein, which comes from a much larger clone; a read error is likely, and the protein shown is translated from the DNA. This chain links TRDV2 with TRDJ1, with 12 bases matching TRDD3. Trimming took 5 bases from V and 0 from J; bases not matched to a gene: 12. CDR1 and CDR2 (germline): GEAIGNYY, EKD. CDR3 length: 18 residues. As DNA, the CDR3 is TGTGCCTGTGGCACTTTACTGGGGGATACACCGTACACCGATAAACTCATCTTT. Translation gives CACGTLLGDTPYTDKLIF.

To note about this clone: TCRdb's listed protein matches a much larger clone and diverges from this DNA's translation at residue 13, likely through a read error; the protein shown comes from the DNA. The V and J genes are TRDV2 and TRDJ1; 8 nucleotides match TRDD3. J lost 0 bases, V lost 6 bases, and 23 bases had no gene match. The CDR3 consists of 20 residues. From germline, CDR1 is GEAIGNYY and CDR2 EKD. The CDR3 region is CACQPLRGTGGQPYTDKLIF. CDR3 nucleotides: TGTGCCTGTCAACCCCTAAGGGGAACTGGGGGCCAACCGTACACCGATAAACTCATCTTT.

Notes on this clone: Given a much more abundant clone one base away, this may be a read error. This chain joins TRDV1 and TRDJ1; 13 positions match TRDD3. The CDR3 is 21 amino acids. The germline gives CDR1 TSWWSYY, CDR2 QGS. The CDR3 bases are TGTGCTCCTGGGGAACTAGTTGCTGAACTGGGGGATACGCCGTACACCGATAAACTCATCTTT. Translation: CAPGELVAELGDTPYTDKLIF.

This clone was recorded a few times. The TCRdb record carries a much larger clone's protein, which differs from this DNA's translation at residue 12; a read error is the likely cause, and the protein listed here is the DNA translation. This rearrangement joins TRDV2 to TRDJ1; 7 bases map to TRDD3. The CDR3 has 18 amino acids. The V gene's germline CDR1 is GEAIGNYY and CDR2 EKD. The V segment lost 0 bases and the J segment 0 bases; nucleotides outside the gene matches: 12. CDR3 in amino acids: CACDTVATGDPNTDKLIF. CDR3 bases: TGTGCCTGTGACACCGTAGCAACTGGGGACCCGAACACCGATAAACTCATCTTT.

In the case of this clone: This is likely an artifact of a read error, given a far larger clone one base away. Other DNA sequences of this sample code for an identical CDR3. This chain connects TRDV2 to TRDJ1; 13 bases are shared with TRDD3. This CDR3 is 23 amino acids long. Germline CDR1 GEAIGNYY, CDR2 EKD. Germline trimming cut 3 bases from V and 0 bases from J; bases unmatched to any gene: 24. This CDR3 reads CACDSVLGDTRGGEGPYTDKLIF. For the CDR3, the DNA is TGTGCCTGTGACTCGGTACTGGGGGATACGCGGGGAGGTGAGGGGCCGTACACCGATAAACTCATCTTT.

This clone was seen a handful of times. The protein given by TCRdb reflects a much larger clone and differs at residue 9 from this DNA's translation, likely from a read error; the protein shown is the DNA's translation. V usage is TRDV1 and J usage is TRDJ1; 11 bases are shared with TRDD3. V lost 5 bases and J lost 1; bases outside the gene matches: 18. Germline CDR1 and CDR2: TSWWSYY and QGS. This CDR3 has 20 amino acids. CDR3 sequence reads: CALGPVVPELGDKLTDKLIF. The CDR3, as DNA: TGTGCTCTTGGGCCCGTGGTGCCAGAACTGGGGGATAAACTCACCGATAAACTCATCTTT.

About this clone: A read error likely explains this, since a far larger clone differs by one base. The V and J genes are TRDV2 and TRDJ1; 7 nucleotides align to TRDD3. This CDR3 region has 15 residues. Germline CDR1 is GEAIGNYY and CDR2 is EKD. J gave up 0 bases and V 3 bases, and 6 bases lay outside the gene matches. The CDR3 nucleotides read TGTGCCTGTGACGCGGTGGGATACCACACCGATAAACTCATCTTT. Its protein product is CACDAVGYHTDKLIF.

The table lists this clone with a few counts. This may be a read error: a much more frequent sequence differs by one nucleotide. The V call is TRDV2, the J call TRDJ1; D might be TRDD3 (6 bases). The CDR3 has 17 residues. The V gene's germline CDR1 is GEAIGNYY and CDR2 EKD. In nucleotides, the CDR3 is TGTGCCCGTGACACGTTAGCTGGGGCTGGTACGACCGATAAACTCATCTTT. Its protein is CARDTLAGAGTTDKLIF.

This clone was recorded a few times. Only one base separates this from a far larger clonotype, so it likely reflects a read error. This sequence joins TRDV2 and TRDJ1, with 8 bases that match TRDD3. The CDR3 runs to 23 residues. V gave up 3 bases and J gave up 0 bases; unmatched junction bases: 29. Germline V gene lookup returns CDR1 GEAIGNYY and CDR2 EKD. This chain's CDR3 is CACDSVLRDTRGGEGPYTDKLIF. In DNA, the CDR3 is TGTGCCTGTGACTCGGTACTGAGGGATACGCGGGGAGGTGAGGGACCGTACACCGATAAACTCATCTTT.

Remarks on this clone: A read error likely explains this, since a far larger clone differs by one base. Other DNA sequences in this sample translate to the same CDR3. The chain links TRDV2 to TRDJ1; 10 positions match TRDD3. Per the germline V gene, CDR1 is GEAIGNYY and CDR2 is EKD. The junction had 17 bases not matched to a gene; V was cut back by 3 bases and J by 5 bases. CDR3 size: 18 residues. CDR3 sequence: CACDPLLTGDTRADKLIF. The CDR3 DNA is TGTGCCTGTGACCCTCTCTTGACGGGGGATACGCGGGCTGATAAACTCATCTTT.

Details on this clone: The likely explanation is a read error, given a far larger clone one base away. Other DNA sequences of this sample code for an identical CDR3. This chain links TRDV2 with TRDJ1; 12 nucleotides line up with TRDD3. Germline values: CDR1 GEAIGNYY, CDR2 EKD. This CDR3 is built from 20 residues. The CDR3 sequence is CACDALLGDTRLGYTDKLIF. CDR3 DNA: TGTGCCTGTGACGCGCTACTGGGGGATACAAGGCTGGGGTACACTGATAAACTCATCTTT.

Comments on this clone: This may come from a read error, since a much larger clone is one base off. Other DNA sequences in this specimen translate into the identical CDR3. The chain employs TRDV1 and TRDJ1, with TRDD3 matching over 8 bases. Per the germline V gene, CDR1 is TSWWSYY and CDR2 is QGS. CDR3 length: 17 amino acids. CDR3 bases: TGCGCTCTTGGGGACACCCTGGGGATACCATTTGCCGATAAACTCATCTTT. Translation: CALGDTLGIPFADKLIF.

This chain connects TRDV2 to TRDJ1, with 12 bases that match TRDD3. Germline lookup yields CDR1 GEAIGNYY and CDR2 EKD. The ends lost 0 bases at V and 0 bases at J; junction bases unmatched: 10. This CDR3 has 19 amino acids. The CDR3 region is CACDTLRTGGYPNTDKLIF. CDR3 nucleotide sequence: TGTGCCTGTGACACCCTACGTACTGGGGGATACCCCAACACCGATAAACTCATCTTT.

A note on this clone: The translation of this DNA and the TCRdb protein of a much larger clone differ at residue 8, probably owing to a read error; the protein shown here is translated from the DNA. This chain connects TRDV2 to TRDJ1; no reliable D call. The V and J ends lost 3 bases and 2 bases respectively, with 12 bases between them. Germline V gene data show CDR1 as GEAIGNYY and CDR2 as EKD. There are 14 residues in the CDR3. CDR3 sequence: CACDSVPATDKLIF. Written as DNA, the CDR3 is TGTGCCTGTGACTCGGTACCGGCAACCGATAAACTCATCTTT.

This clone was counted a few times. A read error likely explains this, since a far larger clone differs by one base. Here the CDR3 DNA reads TGTGCCTGTGACACCCTCCGGTCGCCTATCCCCAGTACTGGGGATTCAGGTCCCGATAAACTCATCTTT. Amino acids: CACDTLRSPIPSTGDSGPDKLIF. V and J are TRDV2 and TRDJ1; TRDD3 agrees at 7 bases. Germline V gene data show CDR1 as GEAIGNYY and CDR2 as EKD. CDR3 size: 23 residues. J gave up 3 bases and V 0 bases, and 30 bases lay outside the gene matches.

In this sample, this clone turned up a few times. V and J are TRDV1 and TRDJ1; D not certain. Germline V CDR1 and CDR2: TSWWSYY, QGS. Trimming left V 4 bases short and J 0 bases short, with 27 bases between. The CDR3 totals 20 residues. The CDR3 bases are TGTGCTCTTGGGGGCAGGAGGCCAACAAGCCCGTACTGCGACACCGATAAACTCATCTTT. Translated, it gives CALGGRRPTSPYCDTDKLIF.

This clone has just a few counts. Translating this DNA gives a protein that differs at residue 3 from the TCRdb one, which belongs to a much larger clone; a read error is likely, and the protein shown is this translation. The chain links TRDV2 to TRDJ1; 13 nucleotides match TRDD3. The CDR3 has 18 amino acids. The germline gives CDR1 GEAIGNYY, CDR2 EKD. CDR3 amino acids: CASDSILGDTPRNDKLIF. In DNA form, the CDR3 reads TGTGCCAGTGACTCTATACTGGGGGATACGCCCCGTAACGATAAACTCATCTTT.

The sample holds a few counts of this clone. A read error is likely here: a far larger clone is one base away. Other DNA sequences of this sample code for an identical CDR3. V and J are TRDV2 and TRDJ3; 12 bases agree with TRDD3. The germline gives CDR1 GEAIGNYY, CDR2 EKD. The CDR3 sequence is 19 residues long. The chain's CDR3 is CACDTAAGGYAWDTRQMFF. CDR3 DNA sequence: TGTGCCTGCGACACCGCCGCTGGGGGATACGCCTGGGACACCCGACAGATGTTTTTC.